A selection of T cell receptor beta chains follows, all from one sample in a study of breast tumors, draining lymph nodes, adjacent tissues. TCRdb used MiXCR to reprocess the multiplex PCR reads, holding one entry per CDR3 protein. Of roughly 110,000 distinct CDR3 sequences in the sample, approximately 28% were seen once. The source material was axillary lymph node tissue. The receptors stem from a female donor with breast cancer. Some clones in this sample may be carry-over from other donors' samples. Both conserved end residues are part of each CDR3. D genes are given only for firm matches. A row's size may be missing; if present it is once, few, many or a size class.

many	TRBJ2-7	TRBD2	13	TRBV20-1	CSAPGTSPYEQYF	TGCAGTGCGCCCGGGACTAGCCCCTACGAGCAGTACTTC
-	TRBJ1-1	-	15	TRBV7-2	CASSPWNLGATEAFF	TGTGCCAGCAGCCCGTGGAATCTGGGTGCCACTGAAGCTTTCTTT
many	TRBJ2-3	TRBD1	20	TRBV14	CASSQDGTGAGVWGTDTQYF	TGTGCCAGCAGCCAAGATGGGACAGGGGCGGGAGTATGGGGCACAGATACGCAGTATTTT
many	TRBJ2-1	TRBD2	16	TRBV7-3	CASSPRGGHSYNEQFF	TGTGCCAGCAGCCCACGGGGGGGGCATTCCTACAATGAGCAGTTCTTC
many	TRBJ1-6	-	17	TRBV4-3	CASSQARAGRDLSPLHF	TGCGCCAGCAGCCAAGCAAGGGCGGGGCGGGATCTTTCACCCCTCCACTTT
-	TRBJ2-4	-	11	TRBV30	CAWSALGIQYF	TGTGCCTGGAGTGCTTTAGGAATTCAGTACTTC
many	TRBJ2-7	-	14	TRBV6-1	CASSPSRDTSEQYF	TGTGCCAGCAGTCCCTCCCGGGACACGAGCGAGCAGTACTTC
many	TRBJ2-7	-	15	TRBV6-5	CASSYYPPGIYEQYF	TGTGCCAGCAGTTACTACCCCCCAGGGATCTACGAGCAGTACTTC
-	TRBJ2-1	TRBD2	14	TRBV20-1	CSALGLAGGHEQFF	TGCAGTGCCCTAGGACTAGCGGGAGGACATGAGCAGTTCTTC
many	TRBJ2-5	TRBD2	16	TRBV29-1	CSASGVSGRARKTQYF	TGCAGCGCCTCAGGGGTAAGCGGGAGGGCTCGGAAGACCCAGTACTTC
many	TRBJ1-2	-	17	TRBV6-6	CASSHPDPFGTNYGYTF	TGTGCCAGCAGTCACCCGGATCCATTTGGAACTAACTATGGCTACACCTTC
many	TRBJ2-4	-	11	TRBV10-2	CASSSMNIQYF	TGCGCCAGCAGCAGCATGAACATTCAGTACTTC
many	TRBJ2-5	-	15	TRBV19	CASSTITGFQETQYF	TGTGCCAGTAGTACAATCACGGGATTCCAAGAGACCCAGTACTTC
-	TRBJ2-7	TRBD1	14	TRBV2	CASSRDRGSGEQYF	TGTGCCAGCAGCCGGGACAGGGGATCTGGCGAGCAGTACTTC
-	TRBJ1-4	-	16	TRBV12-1	CASSYSYGRLNEKLFF	TGTGCCAGCAGCTACTCATACGGACGGCTTAATGAAAAACTGTTTTTT
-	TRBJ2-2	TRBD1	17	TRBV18	CASSPYPGTGNTGELFF	TGTGCCAGCTCACCCTATCCCGGGACAGGGAACACCGGGGAGCTGTTTTTT